These 5 T cell receptor beta chains share one sample of origin, sequenced in a study of cytomegalovirus exposure and HLA in healthy donors. Primers for the PCR totalled 60 Vbeta and 13 Jbeta. The repertoire was sequenced with immunoSEQ multiplex PCR; TCRdb's copy has only in-frame clones and lacks some. The sample has about 180,000 clones; around four fifths are singletons. Sample: PBMCs. All receptors derive from a woman younger than 45 in good health and CMV-seronegative.

V and J are TRBV19 and TRBJ1-1, with TRBD1 identical over 8 bases. The CDR3 has 15 residues. Trimming removed 4 bases from V and 0 bases from J; junction bases left unmatched: 4. From germline, CDR1 is LNHDA and CDR2 SQIVND (reference sequence). CDR3 amino acids: CASSKDRALNTEAFF. Written as DNA, the CDR3 is TGTGCCAGTAGTAAGGACAGGGCTTTGAACACTGAAGCTTTCTTT.

The CDR3 is CASSLQRVTSGGKDVYNEQFF. CDR3 nucleotides: TGTGCCAGCAGCTTACAGCGTGTGACTAGCGGGGGGAAAGACGTCTACAATGAGCAGTTCTTC. The chain links TRBV7-6 to TRBJ2-1, with TRBD2 matching 13 bases. V lost 2 bases, J lost 3 bases, and 16 bases stayed unmatched. The CDR3 covers 21 residues. The germline CDR1 and CDR2 sequences are SGHVS and FNYEAQ.

The rearrangement links TRBV9 to TRBJ1-1; 11 bases fit TRBD1. V lost 0 bases to trimming and J lost 11 bases; unmatched junction nucleotides: 6. The CDR3 has 14 amino acids. The germline gives CDR1 SGDLS, CDR2 YYNGEE. The CDR3 here is CASSVVGQGAVAFF. The CDR3 DNA sequence: TGTGCCAGCAGCGTAGTAGGACAGGGGGCTGTCGCTTTCTTT.

The V gene is TRBV25-1, the J gene TRBJ1-2, with D tentatively TRBD1 (6 bases). The CDR3 totals 12 residues. Germline V CDR1 and CDR2: MGHDK, SYGVNS. Trimming stripped 7 bases from V and 8 bases from J, with 14 bases between. The CDR3 region is CASTEGESGYTF. The CDR3 DNA is TGTGCCAGCACCGAGGGGGAGAGCGGCTACACCTTC.

V usage is TRBV4-1 and J usage is TRBJ2-2, with no clear D. CDR3 length: 16 amino acids. CDR1 and CDR2 from the germline V gene are MGHRA and YSYEKL. V dropped 4 bases and J dropped 1 base, with 13 bases sitting between them. The DNA of the CDR3 is TGCGCCAGCAGCCCCGGCTTCCAGGTGAACACCGGGGAGCTGTTTTTT. Translating it yields CASSPGFQVNTGELFF.